This entry concerns a single T cell receptor (beta chain). The antigen is undetermined. A read error may account for a junction end that differs from germline. Germline lookup yields CDR1 MDHEN and CDR2 SYDVKM. The CDR3 length is 11 residues. The source of the sample is a study of metastatic and nonmetastatic thyroid tumors. Study context: Samples came from malignant and benign thyroid patients, and repertoires were compared across blood and tumor or nodule tissue.

Under the authors' procedure: The study built a papillary thyroid cancer distant-metastasis classifier from CDR3 differences across clinicopathological groups. TCRdb called clones again from the PCR reads with MiXCR. The V and J calls and clone size come from TCRdb's table, not from the authors' own analysis. The sample carries fewer than 25,000 clones, about 17% recorded once. No patient received treatment before thyroid surgery. Study-level points and caveats: For both blood and tumor, malignant thyroid tumors reportedly showed significantly higher TCR beta diversity than benign nodules did.

This TCR was sampled from a male donor with papillary thyroid cancer or a benign thyroid nodule (not recorded which). Some clones in this sample may be carry-over from other donors' samples. The specimen sequenced was adjacent normal tissue. This chain uses TRBV28 with TRBJ2-7, with D unclear. This chain's CDR3 is CASSSAYQQYF. The CDR3 nucleotides are TGTGCCAGCAGTTCCGCCTACCAGCAGTACTTC.